The rows below give T cell receptor beta chains drawn from one sample of a study of response to subunit inactivated influenza vaccine. One entry per CDR3 protein, called by TCRdb with MiXCR from the RT-PCR reads. The sample lists a few hundred thousand distinct CDR3 sequences, 12% to 15% seen once, with over 8.5% in the top ten. This specimen consisted of PBMCs from blood, obtained about 12 days after vaccination. The source of these receptors is a man aged 45-60 years who received an inactivated influenza vaccine. Each CDR3 is given without its conserved first and last residue. D genes are given only for firm matches. Clone size is given for some rows only: seen once, a few or many times, or a class if the clone is expanded.

v_call clone_size cdr3_length d_call cdr3_aa
TRBV28 - 10 - ASSLFRREQY
TRBV7-9 few 15 - ASSSFRLTRGNNEQF
TRBV20-1 few 16 TRBD1 SARESGRGRSGANVLT
TRBV11-2 many 10 - ASRRDQETQY
TRBV2 many 9 - ASSTVETQY
TRBV7-2 many 12 - ASSPAWAGQPQH
TRBV20-1 many 12 TRBD2 SARGLASPYEQY
TRBV2 few 12 - ASRPDLGREKLF
TRBV24-1 - 14 - ATSDLQGGATGELF
TRBV29-1 - 11 TRBD1 SVLTGGDQPQH
TRBV28 few 14 TRBD1 ASSLLGQGAKETQY
TRBV7-8 - 12 - ASSRSFFKNIQY
TRBV6-2/TRBV6-3 few 14 TRBD1 ASSPYGDRGAYEQY
TRBV5-1 many 14 TRBD2 ASSLATSGGTDTQY
TRBV5-1 - 13 - ASSLGRSQVGEQY
TRBV4-1 - 12 - ASSQDFLRDTQY
TRBV12-3/TRBV12-4 many 12 - ASSFLGGGSPLH
TRBV7-3 - 13 TRBD2 ASRLSGSYTGELF
TRBV19 - 11 - ASSFPGRSEAF
TRBV7-6 - 15 - ASSLASWGEIDQPQH
TRBV20-1 many 14 - SARDSPGAHDYEQY
TRBV4-3 - 15 TRBD2 ASSQERVSGKYNEQF
TRBV4-1 few 18 TRBD2 ASSQELVGLAGGKGDTQY
TRBV20-1 - 14 - SARVGGSLLVTEAF
TRBV9 - 12 - ASSVGGFPYEQY
TRBV4-2 few 16 - ASSPVREGTRIRGKLF
TRBV5-1 once 13 - ASSLAGDKLYEQN
TRBV10-3 - 13 TRBD1 AISAAGTGNTEAF
TRBV10-2 - 10 TRBD1 ASDRAPYGYT
TRBV15 - 11 - ATSRDMTSQQY
TRBV3-1 - 13 TRBD2 ASSQVLAGPLEQF
TRBV5-1 - 13 TRBD1 ASSYRQGWGEKLF
TRBV10-3 few 13 - AISSMSSYNSPLH
TRBV2 many 8 - ASSVFEQY
TRBV25-1 few 13 TRBD1 ASSDAGTGVYEQY
TRBV7-8 - 12 - ASSRVLGSSPLH
TRBV5-5 few 13 - ASSPFLTGSYEQY
TRBV2 many 13 - ASNGADQDTGELF
TRBV6-2/TRBV6-3 - 13 - ASSYFGSSYNEQL
TRBV12-3/TRBV12-4 few 12 - ASTGASSYNEQF
TRBV6-2/TRBV6-3 many 15 TRBD1 ASSYPRTGGRGQPQH
TRBV15 many 13 - ATSSLVYNLDEQF
TRBV4-2 - 13 TRBD1 ASSQENRGYNEQF
TRBV4-1 - 13 - ASSQGGTRNQPQH
TRBV11-1 - 16 - ASSPSRAEPHSGNTIY
TRBV20-1 few 13 - SAKGESANTGELF
TRBV29-1 many 13 - SVMGANFGAGELF
TRBV7-6 few 12 - ASSLGRPPDTQY
TRBV10-3 few 12 - AIRAREDVDEQF